This entry features one T cell receptor beta chain sequence. This sample was taken from a study of blood T cell repertoires in COVID-19. Here immunoSEQ multiplex PCR was the method, and the copy in TCRdb shows in-frame clones only, minus some. Of some 150,000 clones in the sample, about 85% were seen once. V lost 5 bases and J lost 3, with 11 bases in between. The germline V gene has CDR1 MNHEY and CDR2 SMNVEV (reference sequence). There are 14 residues in the CDR3. Source material: peripheral blood. This receptor was taken from an elderly woman in a cohort sampled during active or convalescent COVID-19. V and J are TRBV27 and TRBJ1-5; D remains ambiguous. The CDR3 DNA reads TGTGCCAGCAGTCGGCGGAGAGACAATCAGCCCCAGCATTTT. It codes for CASSRRRDNQPQHF.